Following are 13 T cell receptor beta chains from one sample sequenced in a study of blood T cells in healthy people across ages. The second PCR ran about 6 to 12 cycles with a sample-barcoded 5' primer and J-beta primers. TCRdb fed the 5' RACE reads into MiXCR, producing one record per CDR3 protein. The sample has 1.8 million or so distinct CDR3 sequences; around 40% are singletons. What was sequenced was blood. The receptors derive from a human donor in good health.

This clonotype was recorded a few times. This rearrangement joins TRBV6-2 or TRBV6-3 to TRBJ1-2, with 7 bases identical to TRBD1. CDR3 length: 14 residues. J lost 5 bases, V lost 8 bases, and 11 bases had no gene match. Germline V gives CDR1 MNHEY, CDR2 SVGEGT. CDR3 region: CASLRLGTAYGYTF. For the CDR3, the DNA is TGTGCCAGCCTCCGCCTCGGGACAGCTTATGGCTACACCTTC.

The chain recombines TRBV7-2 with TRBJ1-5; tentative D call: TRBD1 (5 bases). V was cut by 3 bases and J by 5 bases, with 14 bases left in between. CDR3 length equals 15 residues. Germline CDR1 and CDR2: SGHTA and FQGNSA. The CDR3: CASSFRGGEDQPQHF. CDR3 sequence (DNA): TGTGCCAGCAGCTTTCGGGGAGGGGAAGATCAGCCCCAGCATTTT.

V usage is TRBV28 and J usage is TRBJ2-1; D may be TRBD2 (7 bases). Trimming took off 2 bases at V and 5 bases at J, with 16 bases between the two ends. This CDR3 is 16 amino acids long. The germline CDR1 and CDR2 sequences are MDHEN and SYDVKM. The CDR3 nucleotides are TGTGCCAGCAGTTTAAGGGGGGGTACGGACAACAATGAGCAGTTCTTC. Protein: CASSLRGGTDNNEQFF.

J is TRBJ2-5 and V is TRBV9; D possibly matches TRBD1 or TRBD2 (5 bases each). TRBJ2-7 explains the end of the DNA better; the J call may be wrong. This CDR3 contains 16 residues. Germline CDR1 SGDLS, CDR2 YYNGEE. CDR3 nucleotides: TGTGCCAGCAGCGTAGATAGGTCGGGCAGGGACCACGAGCAGTACTTC. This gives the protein CASSVDRSGRDHEQYF.

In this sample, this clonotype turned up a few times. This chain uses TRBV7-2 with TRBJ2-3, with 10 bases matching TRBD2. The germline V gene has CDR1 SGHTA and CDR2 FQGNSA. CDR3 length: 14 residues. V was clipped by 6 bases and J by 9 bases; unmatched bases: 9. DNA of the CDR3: TGTGCCAGCAGTCTAGCGGGGGCCCGACCGACGCAGTATTTT. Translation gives CASSLAGARPTQYF.

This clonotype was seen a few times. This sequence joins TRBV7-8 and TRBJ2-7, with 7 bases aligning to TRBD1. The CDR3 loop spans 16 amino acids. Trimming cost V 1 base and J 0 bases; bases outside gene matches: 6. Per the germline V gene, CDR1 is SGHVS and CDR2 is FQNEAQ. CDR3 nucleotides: TGTGCCAGCAGCTTAGGTAGGGGACAGAGCTCCTACGAGCAGTACTTC. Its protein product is CASSLGRGQSSYEQYF.

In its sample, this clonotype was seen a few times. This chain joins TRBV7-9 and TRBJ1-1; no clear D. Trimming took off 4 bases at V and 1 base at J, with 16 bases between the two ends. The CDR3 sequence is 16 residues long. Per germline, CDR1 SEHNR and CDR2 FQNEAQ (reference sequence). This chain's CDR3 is CASSSPALISNTEAFF. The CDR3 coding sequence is TGTGCCAGCAGCTCACCGGCCCTGATATCGAACACTGAAGCTTTCTTT.

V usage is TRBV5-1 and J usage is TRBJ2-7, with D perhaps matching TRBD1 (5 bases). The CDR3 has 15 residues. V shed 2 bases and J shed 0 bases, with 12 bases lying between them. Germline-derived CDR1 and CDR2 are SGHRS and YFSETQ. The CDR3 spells CASSLLLDNSYEQYF. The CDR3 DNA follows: TGCGCCAGCAGCTTATTGTTGGACAACTCCTACGAGCAGTACTTC.

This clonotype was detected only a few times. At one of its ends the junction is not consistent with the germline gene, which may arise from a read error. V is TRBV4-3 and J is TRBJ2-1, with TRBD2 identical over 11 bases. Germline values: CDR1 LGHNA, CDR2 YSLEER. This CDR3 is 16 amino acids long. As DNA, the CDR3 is TGCGCCGGCAGCCTTAGACTAGCGGGGTCCTACAATGAGCAGTTCTTC. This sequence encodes CAGSLRLAGSYNEQFF.

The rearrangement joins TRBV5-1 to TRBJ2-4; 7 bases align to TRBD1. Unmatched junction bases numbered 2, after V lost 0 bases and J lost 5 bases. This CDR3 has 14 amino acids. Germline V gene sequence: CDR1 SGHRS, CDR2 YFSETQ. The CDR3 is CASSLGGQENIQYF. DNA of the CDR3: TGCGCCAGCAGCTTGGGTGGACAGGAAAACATTCAGTACTTC. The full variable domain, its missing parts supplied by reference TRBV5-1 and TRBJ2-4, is KAGVTQTPRYLIKTRGQQVTLSCSPISGHRSVSWYQQTPGQGLQFLFEYFSETQRNKGNFPGRFSGRQFSNSRSEMNVSTLELGDSALYLCASSLGGQENIQYFGAGTRLSVL.

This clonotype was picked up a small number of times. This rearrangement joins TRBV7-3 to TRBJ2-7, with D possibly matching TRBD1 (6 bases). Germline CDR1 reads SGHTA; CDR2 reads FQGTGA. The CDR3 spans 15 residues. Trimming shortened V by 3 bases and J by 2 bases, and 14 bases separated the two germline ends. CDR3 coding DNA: TGTGCCAGCAGCTTTTGGGCAGGGGTTCCCTACGAGCAGTACTTC. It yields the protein CASSFWAGVPYEQYF. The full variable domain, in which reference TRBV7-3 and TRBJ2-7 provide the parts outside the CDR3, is GAGVSQTPSNKVTEKGKYVELRCDPISGHTALYWYRQSLGQGPEFLIYFQGTGAADDSGLPNDRFFAVRPEGSVSTLKIQRTERGDSAVYLCASSFWAGVPYEQYFGPGTRLTVT.

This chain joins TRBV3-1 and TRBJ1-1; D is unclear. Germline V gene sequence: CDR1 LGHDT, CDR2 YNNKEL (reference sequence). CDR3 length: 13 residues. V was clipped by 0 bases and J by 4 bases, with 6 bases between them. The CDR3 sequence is CASSQEWCTEAFF. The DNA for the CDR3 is TGTGCCAGCAGCCAAGAGTGGTGCACTGAAGCTTTCTTT.

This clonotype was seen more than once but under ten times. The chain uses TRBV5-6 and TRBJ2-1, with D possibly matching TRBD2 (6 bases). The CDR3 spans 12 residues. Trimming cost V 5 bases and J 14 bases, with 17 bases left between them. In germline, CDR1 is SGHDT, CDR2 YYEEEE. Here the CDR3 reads CASRGGLPNEFF. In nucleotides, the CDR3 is TGTGCCAGCAGGGGGGGACTCCCCAATGAGTTCTTC.